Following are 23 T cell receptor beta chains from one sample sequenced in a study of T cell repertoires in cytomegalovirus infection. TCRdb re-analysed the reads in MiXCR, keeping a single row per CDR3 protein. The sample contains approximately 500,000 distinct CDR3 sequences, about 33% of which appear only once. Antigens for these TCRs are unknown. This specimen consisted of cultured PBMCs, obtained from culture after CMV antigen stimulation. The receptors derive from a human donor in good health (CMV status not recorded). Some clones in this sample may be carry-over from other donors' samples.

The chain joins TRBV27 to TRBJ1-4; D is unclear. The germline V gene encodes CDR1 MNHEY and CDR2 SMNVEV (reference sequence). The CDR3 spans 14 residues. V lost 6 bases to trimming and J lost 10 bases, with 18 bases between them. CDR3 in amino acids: CASRPTGNSGKLFF. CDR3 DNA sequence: TGTGCCAGCAGACCCACCGGGAACTCGGGAAAACTGTTTTTT.

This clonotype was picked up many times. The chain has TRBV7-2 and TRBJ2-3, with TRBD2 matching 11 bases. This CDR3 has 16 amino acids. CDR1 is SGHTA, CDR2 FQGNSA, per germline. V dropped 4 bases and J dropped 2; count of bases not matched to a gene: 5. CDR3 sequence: CASSYGTSGPTDTQYF. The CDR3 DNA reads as TGTGCCAGCAGCTATGGGACTAGCGGCCCCACAGATACGCAGTATTTT.

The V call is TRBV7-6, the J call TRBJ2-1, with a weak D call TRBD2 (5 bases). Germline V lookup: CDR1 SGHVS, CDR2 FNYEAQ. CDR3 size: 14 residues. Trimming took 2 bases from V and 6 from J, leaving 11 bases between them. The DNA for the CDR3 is TGTGCCAGCAGCTTAACGGGATTGGGCAATGAGCAGTTCTTC. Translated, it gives CASSLTGLGNEQFF.

The CDR3 here is CASRDRVTDTQYF. The CDR3 DNA reads as TGTGCCAGCAGGGACAGGGTCACAGATACGCAGTATTTT. The chain is built from TRBV6-6 and TRBJ2-3; 8 bases are shared with TRBD1. The CDR3 runs to 13 residues. The germline V gene encodes CDR1 MNHNY and CDR2 SVGAGI (reference sequence). V dropped 6 bases and J dropped 2; count of bases not matched to a gene: 1.

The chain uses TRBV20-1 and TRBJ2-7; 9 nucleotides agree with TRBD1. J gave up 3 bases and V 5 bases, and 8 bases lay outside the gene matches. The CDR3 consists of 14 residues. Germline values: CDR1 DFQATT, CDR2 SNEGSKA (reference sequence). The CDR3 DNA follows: TGCAGTGCTGTTAAACAGGGGGCACGCTACGAGCAGTACTTC. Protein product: CSAVKQGARYEQYF.

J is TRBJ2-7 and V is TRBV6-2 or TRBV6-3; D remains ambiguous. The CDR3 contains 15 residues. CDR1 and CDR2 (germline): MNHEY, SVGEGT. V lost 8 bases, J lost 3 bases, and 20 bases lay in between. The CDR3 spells CASGIPGPSFYEQYF. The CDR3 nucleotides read TGTGCCAGCGGCATTCCGGGTCCTTCTTTCTACGAGCAGTACTTC.

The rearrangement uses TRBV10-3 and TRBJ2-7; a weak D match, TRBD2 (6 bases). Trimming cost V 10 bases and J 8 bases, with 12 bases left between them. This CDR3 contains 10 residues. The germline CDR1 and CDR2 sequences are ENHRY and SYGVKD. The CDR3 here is CATEEGQQYF. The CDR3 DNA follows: TGTGCCACCGAGGAGGGGCAGCAGTACTTC.

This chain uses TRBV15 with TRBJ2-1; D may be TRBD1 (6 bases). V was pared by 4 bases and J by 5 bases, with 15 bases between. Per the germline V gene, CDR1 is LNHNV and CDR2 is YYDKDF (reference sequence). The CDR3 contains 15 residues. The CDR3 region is CATSKRRDTDNEQFF. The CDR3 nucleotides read TGTGCCACCAGCAAGCGCCGGGACACTGACAATGAGCAGTTCTTC.

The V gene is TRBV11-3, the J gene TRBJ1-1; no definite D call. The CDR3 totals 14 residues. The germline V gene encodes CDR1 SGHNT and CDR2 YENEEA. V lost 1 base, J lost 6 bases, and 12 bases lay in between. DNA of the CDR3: TGTGCCAGCAGCTTAGCCACAGTACAGCCTGAAGCTTTCTTT. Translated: CASSLATVQPEAFF.

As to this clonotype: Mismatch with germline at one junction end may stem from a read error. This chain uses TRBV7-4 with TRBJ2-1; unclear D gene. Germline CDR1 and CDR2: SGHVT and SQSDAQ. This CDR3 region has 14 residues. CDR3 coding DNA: TGTGCCAGTAGTCTTACAAGCTCCTACAGTGAGCAGTTCTTC. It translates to CASSLTSSYSEQFF.

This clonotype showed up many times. CDR3 coding DNA: TGTGCCAGCAGCCTAGGCCCGACAGGTGGGGTTGGAGCTTTCTTT. As protein: CASSLGPTGGVGAFF. This rearrangement joins TRBV7-3 to TRBJ1-1; TRBD1 is a possible D gene (6 bases). The germline V gene encodes CDR1 SGHTA and CDR2 FQGTGA. The germline V and J ends were trimmed by 5 bases and 10 bases, with 23 bases remaining between them. CDR3 size: 15 residues. Full variable domain (remainder filled in from reference TRBV7-3 and TRBJ1-1): GAGVSQTPSNKVTEKGKYVELRCDPISGHTALYWYRQSLGQGPEFLIYFQGTGAADDSGLPNDRFFAVRPEGSVSTLKIQRTERGDSAVYLCASSLGPTGGVGAFFGQGTRLTVV.

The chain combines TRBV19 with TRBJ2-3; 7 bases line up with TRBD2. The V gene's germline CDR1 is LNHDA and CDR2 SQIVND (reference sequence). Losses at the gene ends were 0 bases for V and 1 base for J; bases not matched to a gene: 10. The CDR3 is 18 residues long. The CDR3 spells CASSIDGARAGGTDTQYF. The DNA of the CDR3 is TGTGCCAGTAGTATAGATGGGGCCCGGGCGGGGGGCACAGATACGCAGTATTTT.

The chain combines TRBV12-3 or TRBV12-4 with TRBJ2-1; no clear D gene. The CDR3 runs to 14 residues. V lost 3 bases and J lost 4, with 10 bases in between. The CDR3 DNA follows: TGTGCCAGCAGTTTGAGTGGGTTTTACAATGAGCAGTTCTTC. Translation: CASSLSGFYNEQFF.

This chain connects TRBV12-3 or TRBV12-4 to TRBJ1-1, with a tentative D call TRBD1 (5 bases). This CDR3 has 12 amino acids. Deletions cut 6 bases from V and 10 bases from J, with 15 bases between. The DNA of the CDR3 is TGTGCCAGCAGATACGAGGGGCGAGTAGCTTTCTTT. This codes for CASRYEGRVAFF.

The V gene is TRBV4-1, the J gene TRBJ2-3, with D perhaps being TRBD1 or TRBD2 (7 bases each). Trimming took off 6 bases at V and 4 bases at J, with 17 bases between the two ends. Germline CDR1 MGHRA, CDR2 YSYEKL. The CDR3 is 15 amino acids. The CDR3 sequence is CASSPQGGGADTQYF. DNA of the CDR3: TGCGCCAGCAGTCCTCAGGGGGGGGGCGCAGATACGCAGTATTTT.

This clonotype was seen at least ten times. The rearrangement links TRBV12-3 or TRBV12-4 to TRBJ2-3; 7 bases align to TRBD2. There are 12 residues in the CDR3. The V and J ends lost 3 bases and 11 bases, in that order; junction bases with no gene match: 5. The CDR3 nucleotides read TGTGCCAGCAGTTTCCCGCCTAGCGGGCAGTATTTT. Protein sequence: CASSFPPSGQYF.

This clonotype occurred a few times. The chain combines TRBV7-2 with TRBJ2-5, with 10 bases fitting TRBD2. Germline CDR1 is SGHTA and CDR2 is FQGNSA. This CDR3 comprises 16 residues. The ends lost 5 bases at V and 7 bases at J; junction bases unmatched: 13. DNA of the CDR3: TGTGCCAGCAGCCGCGGCCTTAGCGGGGGGATGGGGACCCAGTACTTC. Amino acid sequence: CASSRGLSGGMGTQYF.

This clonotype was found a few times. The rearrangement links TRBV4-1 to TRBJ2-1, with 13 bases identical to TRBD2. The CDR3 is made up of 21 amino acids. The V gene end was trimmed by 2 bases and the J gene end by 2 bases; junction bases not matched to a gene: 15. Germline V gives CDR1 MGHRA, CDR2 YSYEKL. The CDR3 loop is CASSQLSPGLAGPGAYNEQFF. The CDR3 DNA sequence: TGCGCCAGCAGCCAACTTTCACCGGGACTAGCGGGACCTGGGGCCTACAATGAGCAGTTCTTC.

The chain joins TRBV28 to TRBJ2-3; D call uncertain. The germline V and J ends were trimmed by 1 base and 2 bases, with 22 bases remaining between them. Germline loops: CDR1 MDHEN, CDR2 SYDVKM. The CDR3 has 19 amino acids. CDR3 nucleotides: TGTGCCAGCAGTTTATTGGGGTATGGCCACAAAGAACACACAGATACGCAGTATTTT. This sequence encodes CASSLLGYGHKEHTDTQYF.

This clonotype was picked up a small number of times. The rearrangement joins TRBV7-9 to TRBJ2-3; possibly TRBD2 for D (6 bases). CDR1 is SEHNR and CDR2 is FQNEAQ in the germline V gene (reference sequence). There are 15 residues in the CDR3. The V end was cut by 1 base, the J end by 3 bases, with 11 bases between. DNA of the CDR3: TGTGCCAGCAGCTTAGTTGCTAGCGTAACAGATACGCAGTATTTT. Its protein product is CASSLVASVTDTQYF. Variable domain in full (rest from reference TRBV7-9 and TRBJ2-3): DTGVSQNPRHKITKRGQNVTFRCDPISEHNRLYWYRQTLGQGPEFLTYFQNEAQLEKSRLLSDRFSAERPKGSFSTLEIQRTEQGDSAMYLCASSLVASVTDTQYFGPGTRLTVL.

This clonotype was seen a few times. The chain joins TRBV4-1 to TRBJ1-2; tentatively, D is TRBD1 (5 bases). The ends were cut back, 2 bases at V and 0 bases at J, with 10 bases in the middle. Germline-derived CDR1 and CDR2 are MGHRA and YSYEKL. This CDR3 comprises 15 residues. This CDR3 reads CASSQNPGSNYGYTF. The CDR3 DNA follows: TGCGCCAGCAGCCAAAACCCAGGGTCTAACTATGGCTACACCTTC.

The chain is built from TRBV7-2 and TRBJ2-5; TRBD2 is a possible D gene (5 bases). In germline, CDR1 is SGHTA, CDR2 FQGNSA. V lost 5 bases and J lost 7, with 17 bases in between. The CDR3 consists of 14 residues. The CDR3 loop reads CASSMGDPEGTQYF. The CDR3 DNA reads TGTGCCAGCAGCATGGGAGACCCCGAGGGGACCCAGTACTTC.

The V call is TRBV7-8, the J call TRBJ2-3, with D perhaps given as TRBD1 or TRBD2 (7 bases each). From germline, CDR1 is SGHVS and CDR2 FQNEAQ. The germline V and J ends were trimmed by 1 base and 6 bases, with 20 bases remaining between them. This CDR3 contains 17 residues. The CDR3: CASSLEGLAAGGDTQYF. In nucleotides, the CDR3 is TGTGCCAGCAGCTTAGAGGGGCTAGCGGCAGGGGGGGATACGCAGTATTTT.